A few counts support the clone carrying this T cell receptor beta chain. Its antigen is still unknown. The donors were part of the validation cohort of 95 to 150 subjects. That cohort was separate from the first cohort, which comprised 666 subjects. The junction had 17 bases not matched to a gene; V was cut back by 4 bases and J by 2 bases. CDR3 length equals 21 residues. Germline CDR1 MNHEY, CDR2 SMNVEV (reference sequence). Method: immunoSEQ multiplex PCR; TCRdb's copy keeps in-frame clones and lacks some. The sample includes under 150,000 clones, almost 90% of them seen just once. The sample originates from a study of cytomegalovirus exposure and HLA in healthy donors. Findings and caveats of the study: Investigators reported approximately 150 TCR beta chains as tied to cytomegalovirus. In vitro work confirmed that three CMV-associated chains recognize CMV antigens. Some public TCRs appeared in many individuals, while most sequences were rare.

This TCR came from a young woman in good health and CMV-seropositive. Sequencing input: PBMCs. This chain joins TRBV27 and TRBJ2-1, with 13 bases matching TRBD2. The CDR3 sequence is CASSSSRTSGSGGGAYNEQFF. The CDR3 DNA is TGTGCCAGCAGTTCCTCCCGGACTAGCGGGAGCGGAGGTGGGGCCTACAATGAGCAGTTCTTC.